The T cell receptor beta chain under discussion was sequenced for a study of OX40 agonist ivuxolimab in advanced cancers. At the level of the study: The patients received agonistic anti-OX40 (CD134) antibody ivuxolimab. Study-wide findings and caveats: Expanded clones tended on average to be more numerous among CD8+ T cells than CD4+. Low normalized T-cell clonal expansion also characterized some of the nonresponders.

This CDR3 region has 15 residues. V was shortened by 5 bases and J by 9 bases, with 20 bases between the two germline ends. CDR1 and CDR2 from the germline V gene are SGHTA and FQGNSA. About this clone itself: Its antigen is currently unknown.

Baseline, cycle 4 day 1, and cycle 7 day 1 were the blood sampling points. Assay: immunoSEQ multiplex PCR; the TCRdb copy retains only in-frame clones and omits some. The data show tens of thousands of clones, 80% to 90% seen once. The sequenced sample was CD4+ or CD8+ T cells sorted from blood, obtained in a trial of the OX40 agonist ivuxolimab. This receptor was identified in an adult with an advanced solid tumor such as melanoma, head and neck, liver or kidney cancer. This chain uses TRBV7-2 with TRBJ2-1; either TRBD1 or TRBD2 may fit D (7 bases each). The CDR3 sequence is CASSPRVGGGGEQFF. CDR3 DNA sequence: TGTGCCAGCAGCCCCAGAGTGGGAGGGGGCGGTGAGCAGTTCTTC.